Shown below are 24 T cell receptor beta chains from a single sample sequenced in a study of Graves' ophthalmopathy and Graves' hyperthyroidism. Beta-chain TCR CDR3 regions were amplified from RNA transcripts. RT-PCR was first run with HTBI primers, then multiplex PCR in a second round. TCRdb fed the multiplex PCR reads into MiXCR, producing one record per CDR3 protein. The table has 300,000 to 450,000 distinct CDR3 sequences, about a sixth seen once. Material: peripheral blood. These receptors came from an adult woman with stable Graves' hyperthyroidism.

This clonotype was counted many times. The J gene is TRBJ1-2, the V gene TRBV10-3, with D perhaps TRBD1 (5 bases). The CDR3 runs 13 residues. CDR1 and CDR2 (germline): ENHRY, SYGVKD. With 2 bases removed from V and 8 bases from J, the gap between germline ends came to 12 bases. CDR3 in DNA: TGTGCCATCAGTGAGGGGCAGGGCTCCGGCTACACCTTC. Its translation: CAISEGQGSGYTF.

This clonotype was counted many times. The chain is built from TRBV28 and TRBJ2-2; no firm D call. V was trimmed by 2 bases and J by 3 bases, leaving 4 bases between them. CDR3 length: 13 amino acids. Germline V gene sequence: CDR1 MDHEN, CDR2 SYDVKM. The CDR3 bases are TGTGCCAGCAGTTTACAATACACCGGGGAGCTGTTTTTT. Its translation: CASSLQYTGELFF.

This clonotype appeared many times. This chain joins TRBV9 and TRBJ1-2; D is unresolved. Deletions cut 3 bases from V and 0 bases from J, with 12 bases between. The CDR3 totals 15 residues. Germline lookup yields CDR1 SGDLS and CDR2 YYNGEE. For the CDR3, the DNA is TGTGCCAGCAGCGGGTCCGGCATTACTAACTATGGCTACACCTTC. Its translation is CASSGSGITNYGYTF.

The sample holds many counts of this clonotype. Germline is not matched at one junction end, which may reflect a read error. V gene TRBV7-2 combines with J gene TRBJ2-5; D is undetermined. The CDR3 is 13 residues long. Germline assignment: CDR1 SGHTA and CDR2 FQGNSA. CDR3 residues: CASSLVVGETQYF. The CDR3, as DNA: TGTGCCAGCAGTTTAGTCGTCGGGGAGACCCAGTACTTC.

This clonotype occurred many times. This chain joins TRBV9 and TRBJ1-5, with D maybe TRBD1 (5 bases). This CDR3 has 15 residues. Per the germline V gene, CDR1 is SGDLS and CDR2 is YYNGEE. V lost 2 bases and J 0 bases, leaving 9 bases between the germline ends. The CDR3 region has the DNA TGTGCCAGCAGCGTGGGGGTTAATAGCAATCAGCCCCAGCATTTT. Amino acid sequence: CASSVGVNSNQPQHF.

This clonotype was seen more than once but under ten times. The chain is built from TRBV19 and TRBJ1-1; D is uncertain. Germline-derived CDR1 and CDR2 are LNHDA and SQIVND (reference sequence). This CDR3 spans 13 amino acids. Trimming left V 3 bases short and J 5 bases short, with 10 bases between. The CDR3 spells CASSIQYKTEAFF. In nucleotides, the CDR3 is TGTGCCAGTAGTATCCAGTACAAGACTGAAGCTTTCTTT.

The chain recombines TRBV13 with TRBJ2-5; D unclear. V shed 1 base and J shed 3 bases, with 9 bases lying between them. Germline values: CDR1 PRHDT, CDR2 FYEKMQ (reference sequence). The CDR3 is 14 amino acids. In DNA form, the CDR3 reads TGTGCCAGCAGCTTAGTTGGGGATGAAGAGACCCAGTACTTC. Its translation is CASSLVGDEETQYF.

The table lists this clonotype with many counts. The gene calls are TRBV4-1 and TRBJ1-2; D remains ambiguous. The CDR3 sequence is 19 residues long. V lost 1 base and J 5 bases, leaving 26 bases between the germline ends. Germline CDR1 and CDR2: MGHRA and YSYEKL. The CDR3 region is CASSQVLHASFSRRYGYTF. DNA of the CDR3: TGCGCCAGCAGCCAAGTTTTGCATGCTTCGTTTTCGCGACGTTATGGCTACACCTTC.

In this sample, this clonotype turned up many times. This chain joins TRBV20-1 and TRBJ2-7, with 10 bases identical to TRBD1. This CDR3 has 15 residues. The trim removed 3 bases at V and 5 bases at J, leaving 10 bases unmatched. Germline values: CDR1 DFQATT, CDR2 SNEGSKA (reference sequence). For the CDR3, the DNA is TGCAGTGCTAGGACAGGGGGCTGGGGATCGGACGAGCAGTACTTC. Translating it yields CSARTGGWGSDEQYF.

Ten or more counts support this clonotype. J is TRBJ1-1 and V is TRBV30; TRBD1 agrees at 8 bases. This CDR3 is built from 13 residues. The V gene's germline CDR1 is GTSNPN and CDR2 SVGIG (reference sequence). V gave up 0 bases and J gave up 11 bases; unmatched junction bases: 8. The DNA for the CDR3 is TGTGCCTGGAGTGTTCGCAGGGGGCTACCGGCTTTCTTT. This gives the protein CAWSVRRGLPAFF.

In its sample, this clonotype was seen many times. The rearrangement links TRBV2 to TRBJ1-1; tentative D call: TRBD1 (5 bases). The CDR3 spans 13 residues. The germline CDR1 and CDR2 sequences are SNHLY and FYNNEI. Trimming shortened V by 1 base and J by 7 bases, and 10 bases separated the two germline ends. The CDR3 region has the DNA TGTGCCAGCAGTGAAGTCGGAGGGGATGAAGCTTTCTTT. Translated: CASSEVGGDEAFF.

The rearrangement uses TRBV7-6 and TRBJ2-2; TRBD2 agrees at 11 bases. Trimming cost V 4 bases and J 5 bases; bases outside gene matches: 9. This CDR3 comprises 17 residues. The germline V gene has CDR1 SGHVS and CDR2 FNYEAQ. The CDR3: CASSSSGLAGDTGELFF. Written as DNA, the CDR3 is TGTGCCAGCAGCTCAAGCGGACTAGCGGGTGATACCGGGGAGCTGTTTTTT.

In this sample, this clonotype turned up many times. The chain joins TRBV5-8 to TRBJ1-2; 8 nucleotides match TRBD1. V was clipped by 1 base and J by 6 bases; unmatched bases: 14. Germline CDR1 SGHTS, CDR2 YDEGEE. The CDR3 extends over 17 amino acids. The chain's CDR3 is CASSLYPPQGAKDGYTF. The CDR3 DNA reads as TGTGCCAGCAGCTTGTACCCCCCGCAGGGGGCCAAGGATGGCTACACCTTC.

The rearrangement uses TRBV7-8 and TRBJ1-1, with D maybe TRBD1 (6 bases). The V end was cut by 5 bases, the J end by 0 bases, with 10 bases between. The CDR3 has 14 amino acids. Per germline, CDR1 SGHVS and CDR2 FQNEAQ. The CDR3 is CASSADSLNTEAFF. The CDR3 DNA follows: TGTGCCAGCAGCGCGGACAGCTTGAACACTGAAGCTTTCTTT.

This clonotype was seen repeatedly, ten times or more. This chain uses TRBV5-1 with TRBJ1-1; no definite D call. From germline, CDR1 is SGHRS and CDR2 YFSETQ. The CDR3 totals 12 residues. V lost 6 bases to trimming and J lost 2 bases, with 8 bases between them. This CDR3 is CASKVINTEAFF. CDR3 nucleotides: TGCGCCAGCAAGGTCATAAACACTGAAGCTTTCTTT.

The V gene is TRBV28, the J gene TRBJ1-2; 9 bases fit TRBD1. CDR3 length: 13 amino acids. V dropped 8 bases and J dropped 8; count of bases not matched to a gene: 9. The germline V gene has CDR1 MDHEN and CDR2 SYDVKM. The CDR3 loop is CASYTGQGAGYTF. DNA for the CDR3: TGTGCCAGCTATACGGGACAGGGAGCGGGCTACACCTTC.

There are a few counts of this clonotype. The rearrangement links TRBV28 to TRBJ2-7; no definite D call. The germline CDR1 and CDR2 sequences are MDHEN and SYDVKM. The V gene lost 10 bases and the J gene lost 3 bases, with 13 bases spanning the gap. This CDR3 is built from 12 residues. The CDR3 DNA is TGTGCCACCGCAGACCAGATCTACGAGCAGTACTTC. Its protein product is CATADQIYEQYF.

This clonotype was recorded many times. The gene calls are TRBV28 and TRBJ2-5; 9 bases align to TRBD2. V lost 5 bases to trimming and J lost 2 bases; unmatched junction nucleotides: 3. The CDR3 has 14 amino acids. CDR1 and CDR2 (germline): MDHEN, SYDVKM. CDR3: CASSKAGGQETQYF. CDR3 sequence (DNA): TGTGCCAGCAGTAAGGCGGGAGGGCAAGAGACCCAGTACTTC.

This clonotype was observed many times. CDR3 residues: CASSLGQGYGYTF. For the CDR3, the DNA is TGTGCCAGCAGTTTAGGACAGGGCTATGGCTACACCTTC. V and J are TRBV12-3 or TRBV12-4 and TRBJ1-2; TRBD1 aligns across 7 bases. The CDR3 extends over 13 amino acids. Trimming took 1 base from V and 4 from J; bases not matched to a gene: 0.

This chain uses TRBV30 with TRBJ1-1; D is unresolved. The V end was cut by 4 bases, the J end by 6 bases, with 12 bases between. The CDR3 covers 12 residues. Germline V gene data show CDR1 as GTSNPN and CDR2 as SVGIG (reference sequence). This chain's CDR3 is CAWKKVWSEAFF. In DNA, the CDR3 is TGTGCCTGGAAGAAGGTCTGGTCTGAAGCTTTCTTT.

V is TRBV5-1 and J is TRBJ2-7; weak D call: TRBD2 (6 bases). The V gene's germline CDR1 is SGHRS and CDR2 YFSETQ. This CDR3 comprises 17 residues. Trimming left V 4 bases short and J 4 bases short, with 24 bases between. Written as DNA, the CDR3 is TGCGCCAGCAGCCCCGGACGGGGGACCCCAAACGTTTACGAGCAGTACTTC. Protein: CASSPGRGTPNVYEQYF.

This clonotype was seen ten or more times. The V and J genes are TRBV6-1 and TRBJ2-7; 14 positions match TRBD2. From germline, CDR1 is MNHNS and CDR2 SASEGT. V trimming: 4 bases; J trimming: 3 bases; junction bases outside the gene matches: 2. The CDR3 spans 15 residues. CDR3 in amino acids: CASSGLAGGLYEQYF. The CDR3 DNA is TGTGCCAGCAGTGGACTAGCGGGAGGGCTCTACGAGCAGTACTTC.

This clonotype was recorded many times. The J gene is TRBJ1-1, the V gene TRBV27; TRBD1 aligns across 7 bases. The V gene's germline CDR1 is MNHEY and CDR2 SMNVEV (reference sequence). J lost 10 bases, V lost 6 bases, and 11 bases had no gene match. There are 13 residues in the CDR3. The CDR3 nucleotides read TGTGCCAGCAGCACACAAACAGGGGAGGCAGCTTTCTTT. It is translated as CASSTQTGEAAFF.

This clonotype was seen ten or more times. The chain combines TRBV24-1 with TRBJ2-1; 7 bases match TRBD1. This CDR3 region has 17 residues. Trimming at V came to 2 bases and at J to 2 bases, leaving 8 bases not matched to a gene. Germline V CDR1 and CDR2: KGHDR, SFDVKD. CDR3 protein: CATSDSPGQSAYNEQFF. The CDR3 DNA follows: TGTGCCACCAGTGATTCGCCGGGACAGAGTGCCTACAATGAGCAGTTCTTC.